Following are 13 T cell receptor beta chains from one sample sequenced in a study of identical twins. One entry per CDR3 protein, called by TCRdb with MiXCR from the 5' RACE reads. The sample carries 700,000 or so distinct CDR3 sequences, approximately 21% recorded once. The sample was also linked to a second study, of T cells expressing NK-cell markers.

The sample was PBMCs. The receptors shown here come from a young woman in good health.

This clonotype has just a few counts. This chain uses TRBV20-1 with TRBJ2-3; 10 bases line up with TRBD2. This CDR3 has 16 amino acids. Per the germline V gene, CDR1 is DFQATT and CDR2 is SNEGSKA (reference sequence). V lost 6 bases, J lost 4 bases, and 13 bases stayed unmatched. CDR3 nucleotide sequence: TGCAGTGCCGTGCGGCTAGCGGGAGTAGGTCCAGATACGCAGTATTTT. Translating gives CSAVRLAGVGPDTQYF.

The chain joins TRBV7-8 to TRBJ2-1; 14 bases match TRBD2. Germline V gene data show CDR1 as SGHVS and CDR2 as FQNEAQ. This CDR3 is built from 16 residues. J gave up 7 bases and V 4 bases, and 6 bases lay outside the gene matches. CDR3 amino acids: CASSYSGTSGRNEQFF. Here the CDR3 DNA reads TGTGCCAGCAGCTATTCCGGGACTAGCGGGAGAAATGAGCAGTTCTTC.

This clonotype occurred a few times. The chain links TRBV29-1 to TRBJ2-1, with D possibly being TRBD2 (5 bases). Germline V gene lookup returns CDR1 SQVTM and CDR2 ANQGSEA. The V end was cut by 3 bases, the J end by 5 bases, with 11 bases between. This CDR3 is built from 13 residues. CDR3 in DNA: TGCAGCGTTGAGTGGGAGTCTCACAATGAGCAGTTCTTC. Translating it yields CSVEWESHNEQFF.

This clonotype was seen only a few times. This rearrangement joins TRBV29-1 to TRBJ1-1; D is perhaps TRBD1 (6 bases). The CDR3 is 15 residues long. V was clipped by 0 bases and J by 5 bases, with 16 bases between them. Germline-derived CDR1 and CDR2 are SQVTM and ANQGSEA. CDR3 bases: TGCAGCGTTGAAGATCCGGCAGGGGCTTGGACTGAAGCTTTCTTT. Residues: CSVEDPAGAWTEAFF.

This sequence joins TRBV7-9 and TRBJ2-1; D is ambiguous. This CDR3 comprises 16 residues. CDR1 SEHNR and CDR2 FQNEAQ come from the germline V gene (reference sequence). V shed 5 bases and J shed 4 bases, with 18 bases lying between them. CDR3 residues: CASSGVQTETYNEQFF. The DNA of the CDR3 is TGTGCCAGCAGCGGGGTACAGACCGAGACTTACAATGAGCAGTTCTTC.

Comment on this clonotype: At one of its ends the junction is not consistent with the germline gene, which may arise from a read error. This chain connects TRBV7-7 to TRBJ2-1; perhaps TRBD2 as D (5 bases). Germline V gives CDR1 SSHAT, CDR2 FNYEAQ (reference sequence). The CDR3 contains 16 residues. In nucleotides, the CDR3 is TGTGCCAGCAGCTTAGGGGCTAGGGAGAGTAACAATGATCAGTTCTTC. It translates to CASSLGARESNNDQFF. Combining the CDR3 with reference TRBV7-7 and TRBJ2-1 gives the whole variable domain GAGVSQSPRYKVTKRGQDVTLRCDPISSHATLYWYQQALGQGPEFLTYFNYEAQPDKSGLPSDRFSAERPEGSISTLTIQRTEQRDSAMYRCASSLGARESNNDQFFGPGTRLTVL.

In this sample, this clonotype turned up many times. V and J are TRBV10-1 and TRBJ2-1; TRBD1 matches at 8 bases. With 5 bases clipped from V and 7 bases from J, the junction kept 7 bases outside the gene matches. CDR1 WNHNN and CDR2 SYGVQD come from the germline V gene (reference sequence). The CDR3 sequence is 14 residues long. The CDR3 DNA reads TGCGCCAGCAGTAGGACAGGGTATGGAAATGAGCAGTTCTTC. Translating it yields CASSRTGYGNEQFF.

At least ten counts were recorded for this clonotype. The V gene is TRBV27, the J gene TRBJ2-1, with a tentative D call TRBD2 (5 bases). V was trimmed by 5 bases and J by 9 bases, leaving 14 bases between them. The CDR3 has 13 amino acids. Germline V gives CDR1 MNHEY, CDR2 SMNVEV (reference sequence). CDR3 nucleotide sequence: TGTGCCAGCAGTCCAACCCTAGCTGGTGAGCAGTTCTTC. Protein: CASSPTLAGEQFF.

This clonotype was recorded many times. The rearrangement uses TRBV6-2 or TRBV6-3 and TRBJ2-1; the D is unclear. V was trimmed by 6 bases and J by 4 bases, leaving 7 bases between them. The CDR3 length is 12 residues. CDR1 is MNHEY and CDR2 is SVGEGT in the germline V gene. CDR3 residues: CASRVKYNEQFF. CDR3 bases: TGTGCCAGCAGAGTAAAATACAATGAGCAGTTCTTC.

This clonotype was observed many times. The chain joins TRBV7-8 to TRBJ1-4; no clear D gene. The CDR3 has 12 amino acids. Germline CDR1 and CDR2: SGHVS and FQNEAQ. The V end lost 5 bases, the J end lost 10 bases, and 11 bases lay between the germline ends. The CDR3 DNA sequence: TGTGCCAGCAGCGGAGGTCTAGGAAAACTGTTTTTT. As protein: CASSGGLGKLFF. Supplemented by reference TRBV7-8 and TRBJ1-4, the full variable domain reads GAGVSQSPRYKVAKRGQDVALRCDPISGHVSLFWYQQALGQGPEFLTYFQNEAQLDKSGLPSDRFFAERPEGSVSTLKIQRTQQEDSAVYLCASSGGLGKLFFGSGTQLSVL.

The chain combines TRBV20-1 with TRBJ2-1; D not certain. CDR3 length: 11 residues. V lost 4 bases, J lost 9 bases, and 10 bases lay in between. CDR1 and CDR2 (germline): DFQATT, SNEGSKA (reference sequence). The CDR3 protein is CSAILHGEQFF. The CDR3 DNA follows: TGCAGTGCTATTTTGCATGGTGAGCAGTTCTTC.

This clonotype was recorded a few times. The chain uses TRBV4-2 and TRBJ2-1, with D hard to call. The CDR3 runs to 16 residues. Germline V CDR1 and CDR2: LGHNA, YNFKEQ. Trimming cost V 5 bases and J 0 bases, with 14 bases left between them. The CDR3 reads CASSKRLPNSYNEQFF. CDR3 nucleotide sequence: TGTGCCAGCAGCAAACGGCTCCCGAACTCCTACAATGAGCAGTTCTTC.

This clonotype was seen a few times. This chain connects TRBV9 to TRBJ2-1; 7 positions agree with TRBD2. The CDR3 totals 14 residues. CDR1 is SGDLS and CDR2 is YYNGEE in the germline V gene. V trimming: 2 bases; J trimming: 7 bases; junction bases outside the gene matches: 6. The CDR3 is CASSVKNSGNEQFF. The CDR3 DNA follows: TGTGCCAGCAGCGTTAAAAATAGCGGGAATGAGCAGTTCTTC.